What follows is one T cell receptor (beta chain) and its context. The target of this receptor is not known. The sample holds no much larger clone one base away, and base qualities are not on file. This sample is part of a study of cytomegalovirus exposure and HLA in healthy donors (TCRdb year 2017). Concerning the study at large: An earlier analysis of approximately 640 of the donors reported more than 250 Gb of sequence data and 100 million to 130 million unique TCR beta sequences from roughly 200 million T cells. Roughly five DR-DQ haplotypes were handled as single units for association and clustering because linkage in the cohort was strong. Alongside the repertoire data, information on donor age, sex, ethnicity and CMV serostatus was compiled. Typing coverage varied by locus: roughly 629-640 donors for A, B, C, DRB1 and DQB1; about 520 for DQA1; about 570 for DPA1; roughly 470 for DPB1. Every repertoire in the discovery cohort had been generated on one and the same sequencing platform. Rather than drawing on any new phenotypic data, the later analysis identified candidate immune exposures from TCR beta sequences and the way those sequences occurred across donors. A later genetic analysis used genome-wide SNP genotypes for about 60% of the roughly 670 donors, treating that subset as a discovery cohort. High-throughput TCR immunosequencing, statistical association of individual TCRs with disease status, and machine learning were combined to predict cytomegalovirus infection status. Roughly 300 gigabases of sequencing data and approximately 92 million unique TCR sequences made up an early release that covered 500 to 700 HLA-typed donors. An earlier analysis of approximately 500 of the donors applied high-throughput TCR beta sequencing to assess whether each TCR beta V gene segment acted as functional or pseudogenic. The aim of the study was to test whether cataloging public T cell receptors could identify signatures of past pathogen exposure. In addition to the first cohort of around 670 subjects, a separate validation cohort of 100 to 150 different subjects was used. Both class I and class II loci were covered by HLA typing, at four-digit resolution. Across approximately 420 genotyped donors of the cohort, an average of roughly 250,000 unique TCR beta nucleotide sequences per donor were sequenced, and roughly 18% of those sequences were non-productive. The study used immunosequencing to profile the T cell repertoires of approximately 690 subjects and linked those repertoires to cytomegalovirus serostatus. Of the roughly 400 genotyped donors, over 65% fell in the genetic ancestry cluster associated with self-reported Caucasian donors. In a later analysis, previously published TCR beta repertoires from 600 to 850 donors were re-analyzed and high-resolution HLA genotyping was added so that TCR occurrence patterns could be studied.

Library prep was done by the immunoSEQ multiplex PCR assay. For the multiplex PCR, a mixture combining 60 forward primers for TCR Vbeta segments and 13 reverse primers for TCR Jbeta segments was used. Amplification of the CDR3 region of rearranged TCR beta genes was performed with a multiplex PCR assay on genomic DNA. On the Illumina HiSeq System, the amplified TCR beta libraries were sequenced as 87-base-pair reads. Per the source publication's procedure: In a later analysis, approximately 74 million unique TCR beta chains were counted across the 666 repertoires, and approximately 9.9 million of these chains were shared by at least two donors. A nearest-neighbor algorithm error-corrected the raw reads and collapsed the reads into unique sequences, merging closely related sequences to remove PCR and sequencing errors. To assign V, D and J gene segments, CDR3 sequences were aligned to IMGT reference sequences. For a sequence to be retained, a match of at least six nucleotides was required to both a V gene segment and a J gene segment. Rearrangements were called productive when the CDR3 lacked stop codons and stayed in frame with V and J; all others were non-productive. Following IMGT convention, CDR3 was defined as the stretch from the second conserved V-encoded cysteine to the conserved J-encoded phenylalanine. The earlier analysis of about 610 of the donors excluded any sequence lacking an unambiguous match to a single V gene segment. An earlier analysis of around 600 of the donors classified V segments as functional when productive rearrangements were above 56.7% and as segregating when the standard deviation between donors was above 5%. A statistical classification framework was built to diagnose cytomegalovirus status from the catalog of TCR beta chain sequences. V and J gene assignment, in a later analysis, came from comparing TCR nucleotide sequences with IMGT/GENE-DB human TR gene sequences. The TCRdist pipeline was used in a later analysis to assign CDR3 sequences and most-parsimonious VDJ recombination scenarios. In a later analysis, each TCR beta chain was defined by its CDR3 amino acid sequence together with its V-gene family, and reads lacking a unique V-gene family were excluded. A later analysis removed several hundred highly shared, low-generation-probability nucleotide sequences to deal with suspected cross-contamination and a sequencing artifact. In a later analysis, a clonal expansion index was calculated for each public chain from normalized within-repertoire ranks of inferred template counts. Generation probabilities in a later analysis came from a VDJ recombination model fitted to out-of-frame rearrangements, and those results were checked against IGoR. A later analysis scored TCR-TCR, TCR-HLA and TCR-CMV co-occurrence with hypergeometric tests, applying a repertoire-size bias correction to TCR pairs. A later analysis estimated false discovery rates by permuting HLA or CMV assignments 20 times. In a later analysis, co-occurring TCRs were grouped using DBSCAN, with TCRdist sequence similarity added in when clustering inside HLA-allele-positive subsets. For co-occurrence clustering, repertoires with fewer than 30,000 or more than 120,000 public chains were excluded, along with about five repertoires with anomalous nucleotide sharing. Imported from immuneACCESS, the table was reduced by TCRdb to in-frame sequences with V and J called. These copies leave out some clones; in studies compared against another copy, an unresolved V gene accounts for under half, and the cause of the remainder is not known. V, J and clone size were drawn from that table, and D and trimming were deduced from the DNA. The sample data list roughly 180,000 clones, and roughly 80% of these were observed just once. Over 10% of the sample lies in the top ten.

In total, around 600 healthy bone marrow donors made up the cohort. At the time of sampling, all cohort members were nominally healthy, though unrecorded immune exposures were likely present. The donor tested CMV seropositive and was one of the 289 seropositive cohort members. Every donor gave a peripheral blood sample, and the peripheral blood mononuclear cells from that sample were used for TCR beta sequencing. The Qiagen DNeasy Blood Extraction Kit was used to extract genomic DNA from the blood cell samples. Broad study findings and their caveats: Correlated functional status among segregating V segments might be attributable to linkage disequilibrium, but an unknown experimental factor could not be ruled out. At a false discovery rate of 0.05, a later analysis linked fewer than 20,000 TCR beta sequences to specific HLA alleles. A cluster of highly shared sequence variants was judged likely to be a technical artifact of the sequencing pipeline. Roughly uniform sequencing depth across donors was assumed in presence/absence analyses, although this assumption may not hold. While some public TCRs were present in many individuals, most TCR sequences turned up only very rarely across donors. The study listed over 150 TCR beta chains as associated with cytomegalovirus. Because HLA typing was unavailable for some donors at each locus, only the typed subset was used in association tests. CMV serostatus was the only immune exposure information available for the cohort. A further reported finding was that TCR beta sequences accurately predicted the HLA-A and HLA-B alleles for most subjects in the first cohort. Compared with equally common non-associated chains, HLA-associated TCR beta chains in a later analysis were more clonally expanded and had lower generation probabilities. In this cohort, only TCR beta chains were sequenced, and detectable features were limited by the absence of alpha or paired-chain data. Three of the identified cytomegalovirus-associated TCR beta chains were confirmed in vitro to be specific for cytomegalovirus antigens. Broadly in line with IMGT annotations, most TCR beta V segments showed up in productive rearrangements about 90% or about 30% of the time in an earlier analysis of some 590 of the donors. A later analysis reported that several top co-occurrence clusters appeared linked to parvovirus B19, influenza, CMV and Epstein-Barr virus. Assigning TCR associations to individual alleles was difficult when HLA alleles, especially DR and DQ, strongly co-occurred. A later analysis found that most CMV-associated TCR beta chains appeared HLA-restricted, with HLA associations seemingly driven largely by CMV exposure. The classifier was reported to diagnose cytomegalovirus status with high specificity and sensitivity in both the original and validation cohorts. In a later analysis, TCR association rates were found to vary across HLA loci, with the most associated TCRs seen for DRB1 alleles and the fewest for HLA-C alleles. The earlier analysis of fewer than 750 of the donors excluded roughly 16 rarely observed V segments, including chromosome 9 orphons, because counts were too low. According to the authors, the approach could potentially be generalized to other disease states and immunological phenotypes. In a later genetic analysis, fewer N-insertions in productive TCRs were reported among donors in an Asian-associated ancestry cluster than the roughly 710-donor mean. Some IMGT-functional V segments, including TRBV6-2 and TRBV6-3, could not be distinguished by the 87-base-pair reads and were therefore excluded. V-gene and J-gene trimming of TCR beta chains was associated with a missense DCLRE1C variant in a later genetic analysis, and the association was replicated in an independent cohort.

The CDR3 covers 14 residues, taking in both the cysteine and the phenylalanine. Just CDR3 DNA is preserved here, 42 bases in frame from base 1. Trimming accounts for 9 bases at V and 5 bases at J, while the number of junction bases matched to no gene is 12. The germline V gene gives CDR1 as SGHDT and CDR2 as YYEEEE. The chain is encoded by TRBV5-6 joined to TRBJ2-7; 9 middle bases align to TRBD1. Sequencing used PBMCs. This clonotype was obtained from a woman between 45 and 60 years old in good health and CMV-seropositive. In nucleotides, the sequence is TGTGCCACCGCATTGGGGACAGGGCTCAACGAGCAGTACTTC. Its protein product is CATALGTGLNEQYF. Outside the CDR3, residues come from the reference TRBV5-6 and TRBJ2-7 proteins, so the full variable domain is: DAGVTQSPTHLIKTRGQQVTLRCSPKSGHDTVSWYQQALGQGPQFIFQYYEEEERQRGNFPDRFSGHQFPNYSSELNVNALLLGDSALYLCATALGTGLNEQYFGPGTRLTVT.